This T cell receptor beta chain was captured in a study of shared clonotypes between healthy human individuals. Germline V gene sequence: CDR1 MGHDK, CDR2 SYGVNS. The V end was cut by 3 bases, the J end by 4 bases, with 9 bases between. The CDR3 totals 13 residues. General study points: Sampling involved blood alone; tissue repertoires likely differ. Non-shared clonotypes were found to have lower generation probabilities than the clonotypes that were shared by all four of the sorted-subset donors.

TCRdb keeps only in-frame clones here, not all; method: immunoSEQ multiplex PCR. The sample records some 1,100,000 clones, 70% to 80% being singletons. Of note for this clone: Its matching antigen is unknown.

The specimen sequenced was memory CD4+ T cells from PBMCs. This sample's subset: CD45RA-negative fraction. The clonotype originates from a young man in good health. Some clones in this sample may be carry-over from other donors' samples. This chain connects TRBV25-1 to TRBJ1-1; no definite D call. In nucleotides, the CDR3 is TGTGCCAGCAGTGAGACGGACGGCACTGAAGCTTTCTTT. It codes for CASSETDGTEAFF.